This TCR beta chain was captured by sequencing in a study of TIL therapy for anti-PD-1-resistant metastatic lung cancer. At the level of the study: Patients had a median age of 54 years (range about 38-85). Most patients had lung adenocarcinoma.

Indicated time point: pre-treatment sample, taken before nivolumab and TIL therapy. The tumor samples were excised metastases, mostly pleural nodules or supraclavicular lymph nodes. Progressing patients received lymphodepletion, expanded TIL infusion and IL-2. The immunoSEQ assay was v3. Sequencing depth was around 2.2 million read pairs for survey level, about 5-6 million for deep. Sequenced by immunoSEQ multiplex PCR; TCRdb stores in-frame clones only, minus some. This table has approximately 27,000 clones, about two thirds appearing once. In this sample, this clone turned up a few times. The material sequenced was tumor tissue, taken at baseline. The sequence came from a person aged 25 to 79 with non-small cell lung cancer.

This chain's CDR3 is CASSERSGTPGQPQHF. DNA of the CDR3: TGTGCCAGCAGTGAAAGGTCAGGGACCCCAGGGCAGCCCCAGCATTTT. The chain is built from TRBV2 and TRBJ1-5; D might be TRBD1 (5 bases). The CDR3 spans 16 residues. Germline V gives CDR1 SNHLY, CDR2 FYNNEI. Trimming left V 2 bases short and J 7 bases short, with 18 bases between.